This TCR beta chain is from a study of low-dose radiotherapy and immunotherapy resistance in tumors. This clonotype has ten or more counts. Noted time point: after trial treatment. Indicated treatment: LDRT plus nivolumab, ipilimumab, low-dose cyclophosphamide and aspirin (RACIN trial). Donors received nivolumab, ipilimumab, aspirin, low-dose cyclophosphamide and low-dose radiotherapy. Both TCRalpha and TCRbeta chains were reverse transcribed with V-gene-specific primers. TCRs underwent about 22 PCR cycles of amplification with a constant-region primer and V-primer adapter. One entry per CDR3 protein, called by TCRdb with MiXCR from the reads. The table lists around 100,000 distinct CDR3 sequences, 20% to 25% of them singletons. The germline V and J ends were trimmed by 0 bases and 2 bases, with 14 bases remaining between them. Germline-derived CDR1 and CDR2 are MNHEY and SVGEGT. The CDR3 length is 16 residues.

This TCR derives from a female donor with ovarian cancer. Sequenced here: PBMCs, sampled after low-dose radiotherapy plus immunotherapy. V and J are TRBV6-2 or TRBV6-3 and TRBJ2-7, with a possible D match to TRBD1 (6 bases). As DNA, the CDR3 is TGTGCCAGCAGTTACTCGACAGGTGGCGGCGCCTACGAGCAGTACTTC. This gives the protein CASSYSTGGGAYEQYF.